A selection of T cell receptor beta chains follows, all from one sample in a study of human T cells and chemical hapten exposure. TCRdb recomputed calls from the RACE reads with MiXCR, one row per CDR3 protein. The sample has some 180,000 distinct CDR3 sequences; around 24% are singletons. Source: whole blood, taken in connection with sensitization to the hapten diphenylcyclopropenone (DPC). The receptors originated from a woman in her 50s with alopecia areata. Some clones in this sample may be carry-over from other donors' samples. The CDR3 runs from the conserved cysteine through the conserved F or W. Fields, in order: CDR3 length, D gene, clone size, J gene, V gene, CDR3 protein, CDR3 DNA. D genes are given only for firm matches. Clone sizes are given selectively: once, few, many, or a class where the clone is expanded.

cdr3_length: 13
d_call: -
clone_size: few
j_call: TRBJ2-1
v_call: TRBV7-9
cdr3_aa: CASSLGTYNEQFF
cdr3_nt: TGTGCCAGCAGCCTCGGGACCTACAATGAGCAGTTCTTC

cdr3_length: 14
d_call: TRBD2
clone_size: few
j_call: TRBJ2-1
v_call: TRBV2
cdr3_aa: CASKISGRYNEQFF
cdr3_nt: TGTGCCAGCAAGATTAGCGGGAGGTACAATGAGCAGTTCTTC

cdr3_length: 15
d_call: TRBD2
clone_size: few
j_call: TRBJ2-2
v_call: TRBV7-2
cdr3_aa: CASSTLAGPVGELFF
cdr3_nt: TGTGCCAGCAGCACGCTAGCGGGGCCCGTCGGGGAGCTGTTTTTT

cdr3_length: 15
d_call: TRBD2
clone_size: few
j_call: TRBJ2-2
v_call: TRBV11-2
cdr3_aa: CASSLLSGSIGELFF
cdr3_nt: TGTGCCAGCAGCTTATTGAGCGGGAGCATCGGGGAGCTGTTTTTT

cdr3_length: 16
d_call: TRBD2
clone_size: few
j_call: TRBJ2-3
v_call: TRBV11-2
cdr3_aa: CASSLDLAVGGDTQYF
cdr3_nt: TGTGCCAGCAGCTTAGATCTAGCGGTTGGGGGAGATACGCAGTATTTT

cdr3_length: 15
d_call: TRBD1
clone_size: few
j_call: TRBJ1-5
v_call: TRBV2
cdr3_aa: CASSPGQGAVRPQHF
cdr3_nt: TGTGCCAGCAGCCCGGGACAGGGCGCCGTAAGGCCCCAGCATTTT

cdr3_length: 13
d_call: -
clone_size: few
j_call: TRBJ1-1
v_call: TRBV29-1
cdr3_aa: CSVEGGGNTEAFF
cdr3_nt: TGCAGCGTTGAGGGGGGTGGGAACACTGAAGCTTTCTTT

cdr3_length: 17
d_call: -
clone_size: few
j_call: TRBJ1-5
v_call: TRBV6-1
cdr3_aa: CASSEGRRPYSNQPQHF
cdr3_nt: TGTGCCAGCAGTGAAGGCCGACGACCTTATAGCAATCAGCCCCAGCATTTT

cdr3_length: 13
d_call: -
clone_size: few
j_call: TRBJ2-1
v_call: TRBV6-5
cdr3_aa: CASSYYGNNEQFF
cdr3_nt: TGTGCCAGCAGTTACTACGGGAACAATGAGCAGTTCTTC

cdr3_length: 13
d_call: TRBD1
clone_size: -
j_call: TRBJ2-3
v_call: TRBV29-1
cdr3_aa: CSVGQGTTDTQYF
cdr3_nt: TGCAGCGTGGGACAGGGTACAACAGATACGCAGTATTTT

cdr3_length: 11
d_call: -
clone_size: few
j_call: TRBJ2-7
v_call: TRBV5-5
cdr3_aa: CASSRAYEQYF
cdr3_nt: TGTGCCAGCAGTCGGGCTTACGAGCAGTACTTC

cdr3_length: 15
d_call: -
clone_size: few
j_call: TRBJ2-7
v_call: TRBV2
cdr3_aa: CASSEALGTVVEQYF
cdr3_nt: TGTGCCAGCAGTGAAGCGCTTGGGACGGTGGTTGAGCAGTACTTC

cdr3_length: 15
d_call: -
clone_size: -
j_call: TRBJ1-3
v_call: TRBV6-6
cdr3_aa: CASIVGDSSGNTIYF
cdr3_nt: TGTGCCAGCATAGTGGGAGACTCCTCTGGAAACACCATATATTTT

cdr3_length: 18
d_call: -
clone_size: -
j_call: TRBJ2-5
v_call: TRBV20-1
cdr3_aa: CSARIIQGDHDLLGTQYF
cdr3_nt: TGCAGTGCGAGGATCATTCAGGGTGACCACGATCTTCTCGGGACCCAGTACTTC

cdr3_length: 16
d_call: -
clone_size: few
j_call: TRBJ1-2
v_call: TRBV6-1
cdr3_aa: CASSDTQGLGSDGYTF
cdr3_nt: TGTGCCAGCAGTGATACACAGGGATTGGGTTCGGATGGCTACACCTTC

cdr3_length: 15
d_call: TRBD2
clone_size: few
j_call: TRBJ2-1
v_call: TRBV10-3
cdr3_aa: CAISTSASSYNEQFF
cdr3_nt: TGTGCCATCAGTACTAGCGCCAGCTCCTACAATGAGCAGTTCTTC

cdr3_length: 14
d_call: TRBD1
clone_size: many
j_call: TRBJ2-7
v_call: TRBV28
cdr3_aa: CASSWTGTGNEQYF
cdr3_nt: TGTGCCAGCAGCTGGACAGGGACGGGAAACGAGCAGTACTTC

cdr3_length: 15
d_call: -
clone_size: -
j_call: TRBJ1-5
v_call: TRBV7-2
cdr3_aa: CASSPQVSSNQPQHF
cdr3_nt: TGTGCCAGCAGCCCACAGGTTAGCAGCAATCAGCCCCAGCATTTT

cdr3_length: 13
d_call: -
clone_size: -
j_call: TRBJ2-3
v_call: TRBV24-1
cdr3_aa: CATSDLNTDTQYF
cdr3_nt: TGTGCCACCAGTGACTTGAACACAGATACGCAGTATTTT

cdr3_length: 14
d_call: TRBD1
clone_size: few
j_call: TRBJ1-6
v_call: TRBV10-3
cdr3_aa: CAITDDREVSPLHF
cdr3_nt: TGTGCCATCACGGACGACAGGGAGGTTTCACCCCTCCACTTT

cdr3_length: 16
d_call: TRBD2
clone_size: many
j_call: TRBJ2-5
v_call: TRBV3-1
cdr3_aa: CASSKPGTSEQETQYF
cdr3_nt: TGTGCCAGCAGCAAACCAGGCACTAGCGAACAAGAGACCCAGTACTTC

cdr3_length: 13
d_call: TRBD1
clone_size: few
j_call: TRBJ1-2
v_call: TRBV10-2
cdr3_aa: CASKGTGGNGYTF
cdr3_nt: TGCGCCAGCAAGGGAACAGGGGGCAATGGCTACACCTTC

cdr3_length: 16
d_call: TRBD1
clone_size: -
j_call: TRBJ2-3
v_call: TRBV9
cdr3_aa: CASSVSWDRTGDTQYF
cdr3_nt: TGTGCCAGCAGCGTCAGTTGGGACAGGACGGGAGATACGCAGTATTTT

cdr3_length: 16
d_call: TRBD1
clone_size: few
j_call: TRBJ2-2
v_call: TRBV7-2
cdr3_aa: CASSLGIGGNTGELFF
cdr3_nt: TGTGCCAGCAGCTTAGGAATAGGGGGCAACACCGGGGAGCTGTTTTTT

cdr3_length: 16
d_call: -
clone_size: -
j_call: TRBJ2-7
v_call: TRBV28
cdr3_aa: CATSYPGNLLIYEQYF
cdr3_nt: TGTGCCACCTCTTACCCCGGGAACCTATTAATCTACGAGCAGTACTTC

cdr3_length: 16
d_call: -
clone_size: few
j_call: TRBJ2-3
v_call: TRBV20-1
cdr3_aa: CSAEGRTAYSTDTQYF
cdr3_nt: TGCAGTGCTGAGGGAAGGACTGCCTACAGCACAGATACGCAGTATTTT

cdr3_length: 15
d_call: -
clone_size: -
j_call: TRBJ2-5
v_call: TRBV7-9
cdr3_aa: CASSPRTTYQETQYF
cdr3_nt: TGTGCCAGCAGCCCACGGACCACGTACCAAGAGACCCAGTACTTC

cdr3_length: 17
d_call: -
clone_size: few
j_call: TRBJ1-1
v_call: TRBV7-9
cdr3_aa: CASSLGGWKDLNTEAFF
cdr3_nt: TGTGCCAGCAGCTTAGGGGGGTGGAAGGACCTGAACACTGAAGCTTTCTTT

cdr3_length: 15
d_call: -
clone_size: -
j_call: TRBJ2-2
v_call: TRBV6-5
cdr3_aa: CASSYNYMGRGELFF
cdr3_nt: TGTGCCAGCAGTTACAACTACATGGGACGCGGGGAGCTGTTTTTT

cdr3_length: 13
d_call: -
clone_size: -
j_call: TRBJ2-7
v_call: TRBV5-1
cdr3_aa: CASSEGTSYEQYF
cdr3_nt: TGCGCCAGCAGTGAGGGGACCTCCTACGAGCAGTACTTC

cdr3_length: 15
d_call: TRBD1
clone_size: -
j_call: TRBJ1-1
v_call: TRBV29-1
cdr3_aa: CSVMDRARFTSEAFF
cdr3_nt: TGCAGCGTAATGGACAGGGCCCGATTTACTTCTGAAGCTTTCTTT

cdr3_length: 16
d_call: TRBD2
clone_size: many
j_call: TRBJ2-1
v_call: TRBV5-6
cdr3_aa: CASSRTSGSNDNEQFF
cdr3_nt: TGTGCCAGCAGCAGGACTAGCGGGAGTAACGACAATGAGCAGTTCTTC

cdr3_length: 13
d_call: -
clone_size: -
j_call: TRBJ1-1
v_call: TRBV3-1
cdr3_aa: CASSQGSNTEAFF
cdr3_nt: TGTGCCAGCAGCCAAGGGTCGAACACTGAAGCTTTCTTT

cdr3_length: 14
d_call: -
clone_size: -
j_call: TRBJ1-1
v_call: TRBV28
cdr3_aa: CASSSPQGLPEAFF
cdr3_nt: TGTGCCAGCAGCTCACCTCAGGGCCTCCCTGAAGCTTTCTTT

cdr3_length: 14
d_call: -
clone_size: -
j_call: TRBJ2-5
v_call: TRBV7-2
cdr3_aa: CASSQTGPQETQYF
cdr3_nt: TGTGCCAGCAGCCAGACAGGACCCCAAGAGACCCAGTACTTC

cdr3_length: 14
d_call: TRBD2
clone_size: few
j_call: TRBJ2-5
v_call: TRBV3-1
cdr3_aa: CASSHGGRRETQYF
cdr3_nt: TGTGCCAGCAGCCATGGCGGGAGGAGGGAGACCCAGTACTTC

cdr3_length: 15
d_call: -
clone_size: few
j_call: TRBJ2-1
v_call: TRBV18
cdr3_aa: CASSPEPVRYNEQFF
cdr3_nt: TGTGCCAGCTCACCAGAGCCGGTCCGCTACAATGAGCAGTTCTTC

cdr3_length: 18
d_call: -
clone_size: -
j_call: TRBJ2-7
v_call: TRBV5-1
cdr3_aa: CASSLTGSYGSAIEEQYF
cdr3_nt: TGCGCCAGCAGCTTAACAGGGTCTTACGGATCGGCTATCGAAGAGCAGTACTTC

cdr3_length: 15
d_call: TRBD1
clone_size: many
j_call: TRBJ1-1
v_call: TRBV9
cdr3_aa: CASSVATGQGAEAFF
cdr3_nt: TGTGCCAGCAGCGTAGCTACGGGACAGGGGGCTGAAGCTTTCTTT

cdr3_length: 12
d_call: -
clone_size: few
j_call: TRBJ1-2
v_call: TRBV29-1
cdr3_aa: CSVEDRHYGYTF
cdr3_nt: TGCAGCGTTGAAGATCGGCACTATGGCTACACCTTC

cdr3_length: 12
d_call: -
clone_size: -
j_call: TRBJ2-2
v_call: TRBV20-1
cdr3_aa: CSARDGPRELFF
cdr3_nt: TGCAGTGCTAGAGATGGGCCCCGGGAGCTGTTTTTT

cdr3_length: 15
d_call: TRBD1
clone_size: few
j_call: TRBJ2-7
v_call: TRBV13
cdr3_aa: CASSEGQGRGYEQYF
cdr3_nt: TGTGCCAGCAGCGAGGGACAGGGAAGGGGCTACGAGCAGTACTTC

cdr3_length: 10
d_call: -
clone_size: -
j_call: TRBJ2-1
v_call: TRBV20-1
cdr3_aa: CSAGEWEQFF
cdr3_nt: TGCAGTGCTGGGGAGTGGGAGCAGTTCTTC

cdr3_length: 14
d_call: TRBD1
clone_size: -
j_call: TRBJ2-3
v_call: TRBV24-1
cdr3_aa: CATSDAGTGATQYF
cdr3_nt: TGTGCCACCAGTGATGCCGGGACAGGGGCAACGCAGTATTTT

cdr3_length: 15
d_call: TRBD2
clone_size: few
j_call: TRBJ2-4
v_call: TRBV11-1
cdr3_aa: CASSLGLAGTIIQYF
cdr3_nt: TGTGCCAGCAGCCTGGGACTAGCGGGAACGATCATTCAGTACTTC

cdr3_length: 16
d_call: TRBD2
clone_size: -
j_call: TRBJ2-3
v_call: TRBV3-1
cdr3_aa: CASSHLAAIRTDTQYF
cdr3_nt: TGTGCCAGCAGCCATCTAGCGGCTATACGCACAGATACGCAGTATTTT

cdr3_length: 16
d_call: -
clone_size: few
j_call: TRBJ2-3
v_call: TRBV28
cdr3_aa: CASRRATGYGTDTQYF
cdr3_nt: TGTGCCAGCAGGAGAGCGACGGGGTATGGCACAGATACGCAGTATTTT

cdr3_length: 15
d_call: TRBD2
clone_size: -
j_call: TRBJ2-1
v_call: TRBV7-2
cdr3_aa: CASSPSGSFNNEQFF
cdr3_nt: TGTGCCAGCAGCCCAAGCGGGAGTTTCAACAATGAGCAGTTCTTC

cdr3_length: 11
d_call: -
clone_size: -
j_call: TRBJ1-4
v_call: TRBV30
cdr3_aa: CAWSVTEKLFF
cdr3_nt: TGTGCCTGGAGTGTAACTGAAAAACTGTTTTTT

cdr3_length: 12
d_call: -
clone_size: -
j_call: TRBJ2-6
v_call: TRBV6-2/TRBV6-3
cdr3_aa: CASSYRANVLTF
cdr3_nt: TGTGCCAGCAGTTATAGGGCCAACGTCCTGACTTTC